This T cell receptor (beta chain) was recovered during a study of tumor and adjacent non-tumor tissue in lung cancer. Three rounds of nested PCR, following a modified ARM-PCR protocol, produced the TCRbeta library. TCRdb called the multiplex PCR reads again in MiXCR, with one record for every CDR3 protein. The sample holds more than 35,000 distinct CDR3 sequences; around 67% are singletons and the top ten take 15% to 20%. The template was RNA from unsorted bulk tissue. The normal lung tissue was taken more than 3 cm from the tumor edge. This CDR3 spans 15 amino acids. The germline V gene has CDR1 SQVTM and CDR2 ANQGSEA.

The sequence derives from a woman between 35 and 50 years old with non-small cell lung cancer. Sequenced input: distant non-tumor lung tissue. The rearrangement links TRBV29-1 to TRBJ2-7; TRBD1 is a possible D gene (7 bases). The CDR3 region has the DNA TGCAAAGTAACATCAGGGGGGCGATCAAACCACGAGCAGTACTTC. Its protein product is CKVTSGGRSNHEQYF.